One sample yielded the 21 T cell receptor beta chains listed below, sequenced in a study of blood T cell repertoires in COVID-19. The protocol was immunoSEQ multiplex PCR, while the TCRdb copy is restricted to in-frame clones and leaves out a portion. The repertoire consists of some 300,000 clones, with around 81% occurring once and the leading ten covering 4% to 5%. The specimen sequenced was peripheral blood. These receptors all come from a woman in her forties or fifties with active or convalescent COVID-19.

The rearrangement links TRBV7-3 to TRBJ2-3; possibly TRBD2 for D (5 bases). This CDR3 contains 15 residues. Germline V gives CDR1 SGHTA, CDR2 FQGTGA. Trimming pared 5 bases from V and 0 bases from J, leaving 12 bases between. Written as DNA, the CDR3 is TGTGCCAGCAGCCGAACATGGACTAGCACAGATACGCAGTATTTT. Amino acid sequence: CASSRTWTSTDTQYF.

DNA of the CDR3: TGTGCCAGCAGCGTATCCCCGAGCAACTATGGCTACACCTTC. It encodes CASSVSPSNYGYTF. This chain connects TRBV9 to TRBJ1-2, with D hard to call. This CDR3 spans 14 amino acids. Per the germline V gene, CDR1 is SGDLS and CDR2 is YYNGEE. Trimming stripped 1 base from V and 2 bases from J, with 9 bases between.

The chain carries TRBV30 and TRBJ2-2; 7 bases are a match to TRBD1. Germline assignment: CDR1 GTSNPN and CDR2 SVGIG (reference sequence). V lost 8 bases to trimming and J lost 7 bases; unmatched junction nucleotides: 10. The CDR3 extends over 13 amino acids. The CDR3 DNA follows: TGTGCCAGAACCGGGACAGTCCACGGGGAGCTGTTTTTT. Translation gives CARTGTVHGELFF.

The chain is built from TRBV10-3 and TRBJ1-3; D remains ambiguous. Germline V gene sequence: CDR1 ENHRY, CDR2 SYGVKD. The CDR3 runs to 15 residues. V was shortened by 6 bases and J by 1 base, with 13 bases between the two germline ends. CDR3 loop: CAIRVGEQSGNTIYF. The CDR3 nucleotides read TGTGCCATCAGGGTTGGGGAGCAATCTGGAAACACCATATATTTT.

The CDR3 bases are TGCGCCAGCAGCTTGGGGGACAGACAAGGTGGTCAGCCCCAGCATTTT. Protein sequence: CASSLGDRQGGQPQHF. The chain employs TRBV5-1 and TRBJ1-5; 7 bases line up with TRBD1. V trimming: 0 bases; J trimming: 6 bases; junction bases outside the gene matches: 9. This CDR3 has 16 amino acids. CDR1 and CDR2 from the germline V gene are SGHRS and YFSETQ.

This chain connects TRBV28 to TRBJ1-1; 8 nucleotides line up with TRBD1. J lost 0 bases, V lost 10 bases, and 10 bases had no gene match. CDR1 MDHEN and CDR2 SYDVKM come from the germline V gene. This CDR3 has 15 amino acids. The CDR3 spells CATPEGQGMNTEAFF. The CDR3 region has the DNA TGTGCCACTCCTGAAGGACAGGGAATGAACACTGAAGCTTTCTTT.

The chain carries TRBV30 and TRBJ2-2; 7 bases are shared with TRBD1. V shed 3 bases, J shed 7 bases, and the junction held 8 bases outside the gene matches. The CDR3 runs to 14 residues. Germline CDR1 is GTSNPN and CDR2 is SVGIG (reference sequence). The CDR3 DNA reads as TGTGCCTGGAGAAAGAGGGGGCGCGGCGGGGAGCTGTTTTTT. Translation gives CAWRKRGRGGELFF.

The chain is built from TRBV28 and TRBJ1-5, with a weak D call TRBD1 (6 bases). The CDR3 is 14 residues long. Germline CDR1 MDHEN, CDR2 SYDVKM. Between the trimmed V and J ends, which lost 8 bases and 6 bases, there was a span of 17 bases. In DNA form, the CDR3 reads TGTGCCAGCCAATCCCCAGGGGAAGGTCAGCCCCAGCATTTT. This encodes CASQSPGEGQPQHF.

This clone was seen only a few times. J is TRBJ1-1 and V is TRBV3-1 (or the pseudogene TRBV3-2); 9 positions agree with TRBD1. Germline CDR1 reads LGHDT; CDR2 reads YNNKEL (reference sequence). V gave up 2 bases and J gave up 6 bases; unmatched junction bases: 7. This CDR3 is 15 amino acids long. The CDR3 sequence: CASSQTTGGLAEAFF. CDR3 coding DNA: TGTGCCAGCAGCCAAACTACAGGGGGCTTGGCTGAAGCTTTCTTT.

V and J are TRBV2 and TRBJ1-2; D is uncertain. Trimming pared 6 bases from V and 8 bases from J, leaving 10 bases between. CDR1 and CDR2 (germline): SNHLY, FYNNEI. The CDR3 runs 11 residues. The CDR3 here is CASSPAGGYTF. The DNA of the CDR3 is TGTGCCAGCAGCCCGGCGGGGGGCTACACCTTC. Supplemented by reference TRBV2 and TRBJ1-2, the full variable domain reads EPEVTQTPSHQVTQMGQEVILRCVPISNHLYFYWYRQILGQKVEFLVSFYNNEISEKSEIFDDQFSVERPDGSNFTLKIRSTKLEDSAMYFCASSPAGGYTFGSGTRLTVV.

This clone occurred once. The chain joins TRBV2 to TRBJ1-4; 8 bases are shared with TRBD1. Germline V gene data show CDR1 as SNHLY and CDR2 as FYNNEI. V lost 3 bases, J lost 7 bases, and 4 bases stayed unmatched. The CDR3 sequence is 14 residues long. CDR3 protein: CASSEDREGEKLFF. The CDR3 DNA follows: TGTGCCAGCAGTGAGGACAGGGAGGGTGAAAAACTGTTTTTT.

This chain links TRBV18 with TRBJ1-4; D is uncertain. In germline, CDR1 is KGHSH, CDR2 LQKENI. This CDR3 comprises 13 residues. V shed 5 bases and J shed 1 base, with 5 bases lying between them. The CDR3 sequence is CASSFGTNEKLFF. CDR3 in DNA: TGTGCCAGCTCATTCGGAACTAATGAAAAACTGTTTTTT.

CDR3 coding DNA: TGTGCCAGCAGCCTTGGCGGGGCCAACACTGAAGCTTTCTTT. It specifies CASSLGGANTEAFF. The chain recombines TRBV7-9 with TRBJ1-1; D possibly corresponds to TRBD1 (5 bases). The CDR3 runs 14 residues. Germline V gives CDR1 SEHNR, CDR2 FQNEAQ (reference sequence). Trimming took 5 bases from V and 2 from J, leaving 12 bases between them.

This clone occurred once. The chain joins TRBV14 to TRBJ1-5; D is possibly TRBD1 (5 bases). CDR3 size: 17 residues. Trimming pared 0 bases from V and 0 bases from J, leaving 12 bases between. The germline gives CDR1 SGHDN, CDR2 FVKESK. The CDR3 here is CASSQDRRQSSNQPQHF. DNA of the CDR3: TGTGCCAGCAGCCAAGATCGCAGACAGAGTAGCAATCAGCCCCAGCATTTT.

This chain uses TRBV5-1 with TRBJ2-5; a weak D match, TRBD1 (5 bases). The V end was cut by 3 bases, the J end by 3 bases, with 9 bases between. In germline, CDR1 is SGHRS, CDR2 YFSETQ. The CDR3 sequence is 13 residues long. The CDR3 nucleotides are TGCGCCAGCAGCTCTTCAGGGAAAGAGACCCAGTACTTC. This codes for CASSSSGKETQYF. Variable domain in full (rest from reference TRBV5-1 and TRBJ2-5): KAGVTQTPRYLIKTRGQQVTLSCSPISGHRSVSWYQQTPGQGLQFLFEYFSETQRNKGNFPGRFSGRQFSNSRSEMNVSTLELGDSALYLCASSSSGKETQYFGPGTRLLVL.

This clone has just one count. The chain's CDR3 is CASILTGSYGYTF. The CDR3 DNA reads TGTGCCAGCATCCTCACGGGATCCTATGGCTACACCTTC. The chain recombines TRBV12-3 or TRBV12-4 with TRBJ1-2, with D unresolved. The CDR3 spans 13 residues. V was cut by 7 bases and J by 4 bases, with 13 bases left in between.

The chain couples TRBV2 to TRBJ1-1; 9 nucleotides match TRBD1. Germline assignment: CDR1 SNHLY and CDR2 FYNNEI. The CDR3 is 15 residues long. Trimming at V came to 1 base and at J to 6 bases, leaving 6 bases not matched to a gene. Written as DNA, the CDR3 is TGTGCCAGCAGTGAAGACAGGGGGCGCCAGGCTGAAGCTTTCTTT. Translated, it gives CASSEDRGRQAEAFF. Complete variable domain (other parts from reference TRBV2 and TRBJ1-1): EPEVTQTPSHQVTQMGQEVILRCVPISNHLYFYWYRQILGQKVEFLVSFYNNEISEKSEIFDDQFSVERPDGSNFTLKIRSTKLEDSAMYFCASSEDRGRQAEAFFGQGTRLTVV.

The rearrangement joins TRBV5-6 to TRBJ1-4; perhaps TRBD1 as D (6 bases). This CDR3 comprises 16 residues. Germline V gene lookup returns CDR1 SGHDT and CDR2 YYEEEE. Deletions cut 0 bases from V and 4 bases from J, with 13 bases between. The CDR3 here is CASSLAVTGRNEKLFF. CDR3 sequence (DNA): TGTGCCAGCAGCTTGGCTGTAACAGGGCGTAATGAAAAACTGTTTTTT.

As to this clone: It is unclear where the CDR3 begins or ends on the DNA, so no DNA is shown, and the CDR3 is as TCRdb lists it. This chain connects TRBV5-1 to TRBJ2-7; the DNA was not compared with TRBD2, the D call given in the table. Germline-derived CDR1 and CDR2 are SGHRS and YFSETQ. Both ends counted, the CDR3 spans 13 residues. CDR3: CASSFGLGAGRNF.

The rearrangement joins TRBV7-6 to TRBJ1-4; D possibly corresponds to TRBD1 (6 bases). Germline V CDR1 and CDR2: SGHVS, FNYEAQ. This CDR3 has 15 amino acids. V was trimmed by 5 bases and J by 8 bases, leaving 18 bases between them. CDR3: CASSPTGSRNEKLFF. The CDR3 DNA sequence: TGTGCCAGCAGCCCCACAGGGAGTAGAAACGAAAAACTGTTTTTT.

The V gene is TRBV24-1, the J gene TRBJ2-1; 8 bases are shared with TRBD2. The V gene end was trimmed by 3 bases and the J gene end by 3 bases; junction bases not matched to a gene: 9. This CDR3 is built from 17 residues. Germline V gives CDR1 KGHDR, CDR2 SFDVKD. The CDR3 region is CATSDPKAGALYNEQFF. Written as DNA, the CDR3 is TGTGCCACCAGTGATCCCAAAGCGGGAGCCCTCTACAATGAGCAGTTCTTC.